A single sample is the source of the 9 T cell receptor beta chains below, sequenced in a study of cytomegalovirus exposure and HLA in healthy donors. Primers for the PCR totalled 60 Vbeta and 13 Jbeta. Assay: immunoSEQ multiplex PCR; the TCRdb copy retains only in-frame clones and omits some. This sample has roughly 150,000 clones, with 82% found just once. Sequenced sample: PBMCs. These TCRs come from a girl aged 2-10 years in good health and CMV-seropositive.

This chain joins TRBV7-2 and TRBJ2-5, with a weak D call TRBD2 (5 bases). In germline, CDR1 is SGHTA, CDR2 FQGNSA. The CDR3 has 15 residues. Trimming removed 5 bases at V and 4 bases at J, with 17 bases between. The DNA of the CDR3 is TGTGCCAGCAGCCGTGCCCTAGCAGGCGCAGAGACCCAGTACTTC. This encodes CASSRALAGAETQYF.

This chain joins TRBV4-1 and TRBJ2-1; D call uncertain. The ends were cut back, 2 bases at V and 3 bases at J, with 8 bases in the middle. This CDR3 has 14 residues. In germline, CDR1 is MGHRA, CDR2 YSYEKL. The CDR3: CASSQLTDYNEQFF. The CDR3 region has the DNA TGCGCCAGCAGCCAACTCACAGACTACAATGAGCAGTTCTTC.

The CDR3 is CSVETGKGDEQYF. CDR3 DNA sequence: TGCAGCGTTGAAACAGGGAAGGGGGACGAGCAGTACTTC. The J gene is TRBJ2-7, the V gene TRBV29-1; the D gene is possibly TRBD1 (6 bases). CDR1 and CDR2 from the germline V gene are SQVTM and ANQGSEA. The CDR3 has 13 residues. V lost 2 bases and J lost 5, with 13 bases in between.

The V call is TRBV18, the J call TRBJ1-5; D is undetermined. Trimming pared 3 bases from V and 1 base from J, leaving 7 bases between. The CDR3 extends over 14 amino acids. Germline CDR1 and CDR2: KGHSH and LQKENI. CDR3 residues: CASSPSESNQPQHF. As DNA, the CDR3 is TGTGCCAGCTCACCTTCCGAGAGCAATCAGCCCCAGCATTTT.

CDR3 protein: CATLGGLAGGPHTQYF. DNA for the CDR3: TGTGCCACCCTTGGGGGACTAGCGGGAGGGCCACATACGCAGTATTTT. The rearrangement links TRBV28 to TRBJ2-3, with 16 nucleotides matching TRBD2. The CDR3 is 16 residues long. Germline V gene data show CDR1 as MDHEN and CDR2 as SYDVKM. V lost 10 bases, J lost 7 bases, and 11 bases stayed unmatched. Full variable domain (rest looked up from reference TRBV28 and TRBJ2-3): DVKVTQSSRYLVKRTGEKVFLECVQDMDHENMFWYRQDPGLGLRLIYFSYDVKMKEKGDIPEGYSVSREKKERFSLILESASTNQTSMYLCATLGGLAGGPHTQYFGPGTRLTVL.

The chain couples TRBV27 to TRBJ2-7, with TRBD1 identical over 8 bases. Germline V gene sequence: CDR1 MNHEY, CDR2 SMNVEV (reference sequence). The CDR3 contains 14 residues. J gave up 1 base and V 4 bases, and 3 bases lay outside the gene matches. CDR3 bases: TGTGCCAGCAGTTACGGGACAGGTTCCTACGAGCAGTACTTC. This encodes CASSYGTGSYEQYF.

This rearrangement joins TRBV2 to TRBJ1-1; 8 bases align to TRBD1. CDR1 and CDR2 from the germline V gene are SNHLY and FYNNEI. This CDR3 comprises 18 residues. The V gene end was trimmed by 3 bases and the J gene end by 2 bases; junction bases not matched to a gene: 14. The CDR3 spells CASSDEGRRGRDNTEAFF. The CDR3 region has the DNA TGTGCCAGCAGTGATGAGGGCCGCAGGGGGCGTGATAACACTGAAGCTTTCTTT.

V gene TRBV9 combines with J gene TRBJ2-3; the D is unclear. Deletions cut 0 bases from V and 3 bases from J, with 11 bases between. CDR3 length: 15 residues. CDR1 SGDLS and CDR2 YYNGEE come from the germline V gene. Here the CDR3 reads CASSVGAGSTDTQYF. CDR3 sequence (DNA): TGTGCCAGCAGCGTAGGTGCCGGTAGTACAGATACGCAGTATTTT.

The chain recombines TRBV27 with TRBJ1-4; no clear D. V gave up 5 bases and J gave up 6 bases, with 16 bases separating them. This CDR3 is 15 amino acids long. Germline V gene data show CDR1 as MNHEY and CDR2 as SMNVEV (reference sequence). CDR3 region: CASSPREGSHEKLFF. CDR3 nucleotide sequence: TGTGCCAGCAGTCCCCGAGAGGGTAGCCATGAAAAACTGTTTTTT.